Each of the 31 T cell receptor beta chains below was sequenced from the same sample in a study of OX40 agonist ivuxolimab in advanced cancers. Here immunoSEQ multiplex PCR was the method, and the copy in TCRdb shows in-frame clones only, minus some. The sample lists fewer than 65,000 clones; 86% were seen once. Sequenced material: CD4+ or CD8+ T cells sorted from blood, taken in a trial of the OX40 agonist ivuxolimab. Receptors originate from an adult with an advanced solid tumor such as melanoma, head and neck, liver or kidney cancer.

This clone was seen a handful of times. The chain combines TRBV4-2 with TRBJ1-2; 8 bases match TRBD1. This CDR3 spans 17 amino acids. V dropped 2 bases and J dropped 4; count of bases not matched to a gene: 12. Per the germline V gene, CDR1 is LGHNA and CDR2 is YNFKEQ. The CDR3 DNA reads as TGTGCCAGCAGCCAAATCTCATCCAGGGGGCTCGGCTATGGCTACACCTTC. Amino acid sequence: CASSQISSRGLGYGYTF.

V usage is TRBV5-1 and J usage is TRBJ2-3; 8 nucleotides align to TRBD2. This CDR3 region has 19 residues. In germline, CDR1 is SGHRS, CDR2 YFSETQ. V dropped 2 bases and J dropped 2; count of bases not matched to a gene: 16. The CDR3: CASSFAPRRSGGFTDTQYF. In DNA form, the CDR3 reads TGCGCCAGCAGCTTCGCCCCGCGAAGGAGCGGGGGCTTCACAGATACGCAGTATTTT.

V gene TRBV5-1 combines with J gene TRBJ2-3; 7 bases match TRBD1. The CDR3 loop spans 14 amino acids. Unmatched junction bases numbered 2, after V lost 2 bases and J lost 2 bases. The germline CDR1 and CDR2 sequences are SGHRS and YFSETQ. The CDR3 is CASSLQGTTDTQYF. The CDR3 coding sequence is TGCGCCAGCAGCTTACAGGGGACCACAGATACGCAGTATTTT.

This chain connects TRBV2 to TRBJ2-6, with D tentatively TRBD1 or TRBD2 (5 bases each). The CDR3 has 15 residues. Germline loops: CDR1 SNHLY, CDR2 FYNNEI. Trimming pared 7 bases from V and 4 bases from J, leaving 14 bases between. In DNA form, the CDR3 reads TGTGCCAGCATAGAGGGGAATGCGGGGGCCAACGTCCTGACTTTC. The encoded protein is CASIEGNAGANVLTF.

This rearrangement joins TRBV7-2 to TRBJ1-5; D remains unclear. The ends were cut back, 4 bases at V and 0 bases at J, with 10 bases in the middle. Germline CDR1 and CDR2: SGHTA and FQGNSA. This CDR3 is built from 15 residues. CDR3 loop: CASSSDGYSNQPQHF. The CDR3 DNA follows: TGTGCCAGCAGCTCGGACGGTTATAGCAATCAGCCCCAGCATTTT.

V usage is TRBV5-6 and J usage is TRBJ2-2; D possibly corresponds to TRBD2 (6 bases). The CDR3 is 15 amino acids. The germline gives CDR1 SGHDT, CDR2 YYEEEE. The V end lost 2 bases, the J end lost 3 bases, and 11 bases lay between the germline ends. The CDR3 spells CASSLQLADTGELFF. CDR3 bases: TGTGCCAGCAGCTTACAACTAGCAGACACCGGGGAGCTGTTTTTT.

J is TRBJ2-2 and V is TRBV5-5; D gene unclear. Germline CDR1 is SGHKS and CDR2 is YYEKEE (reference sequence). The CDR3 covers 15 residues. With 1 base removed from V and 0 bases from J, the gap between germline ends came to 7 bases. The CDR3 DNA sequence: TGTGCCAGCAGCTTGAGGGCAGCGAACACCGGGGAGCTGTTTTTT. This translates into CASSLRAANTGELFF.

The V call is TRBV18, the J call TRBJ2-7; TRBD1 aligns across 8 bases. After removal of 3 bases from V and 7 bases from J, the junction contained 11 bases not matched to a gene. Germline values: CDR1 KGHSH, CDR2 LQKENI. CDR3 length equals 15 residues. The CDR3 spells CASSPFFQGAGEQYF. DNA of the CDR3: TGTGCCAGCTCACCGTTTTTTCAGGGGGCGGGAGAGCAGTACTTC.

The chain joins TRBV4-1 to TRBJ2-3, with a possible D match to TRBD1 (5 bases). The CDR3 has 17 residues. Germline-derived CDR1 and CDR2 are MGHRA and YSYEKL. The V and J ends lost 1 base and 1 base respectively, with 15 bases between them. The CDR3 protein is CASSQVVTEVGTDTQYF. The CDR3 bases are TGCGCCAGCAGCCAAGTGGTGACAGAAGTCGGCACAGATACGCAGTATTTT.

This clone appeared once. The V call is TRBV28, the J call TRBJ1-1; 9 nucleotides align to TRBD1. The CDR3 is 15 residues long. Germline V gene lookup returns CDR1 MDHEN and CDR2 SYDVKM. Trimming cost V 6 bases and J 1 base; bases outside gene matches: 6. CDR3 sequence: CASSRYRGQNTEAFF. In nucleotides, the CDR3 is TGTGCCAGCAGCCGATACAGGGGGCAGAACACTGAAGCTTTCTTT.

The table lists this clone with a count of one. This chain joins TRBV5-1 and TRBJ2-1; TRBD2 is a possible D gene (5 bases). CDR1 is SGHRS and CDR2 is YFSETQ in the germline V gene. Trimming shortened V by 4 bases and J by 7 bases, and 18 bases separated the two germline ends. The length of the CDR3 is 15 residues. The CDR3 loop is CASSARDPRENEQFF. As DNA, the CDR3 is TGCGCCAGCAGCGCCCGGGATCCTCGTGAGAATGAGCAGTTCTTC.

The genes are TRBV7-2 and TRBJ2-1; either TRBD1 or TRBD2 may supply D (5 bases each). With 0 bases removed from V and 8 bases from J, the gap between germline ends came to 20 bases. This CDR3 has 17 residues. Germline assignment: CDR1 SGHTA and CDR2 FQGNSA. CDR3 sequence: CASSLARMRGLVYEQFF. The CDR3 DNA follows: TGTGCCAGCAGCTTAGCGCGAATGAGGGGCCTAGTCTATGAGCAGTTCTTC.

As DNA, the CDR3 is TGCGCCAGCAGAAGGCAGGGAAGCGACGAGCAGTACTTC. Translation: CASRRQGSDEQYF. This chain uses TRBV5-1 with TRBJ2-7; tentative D call: TRBD1 (5 bases). CDR1 and CDR2 (germline): SGHRS, YFSETQ. CDR3 size: 13 residues. Trimming removed 5 bases at V and 5 bases at J, with 14 bases between.

The CDR3 DNA reads as TGTGCCGGGGGACAGGGGAAGACCCAGTACTTC. As protein: CAGGQGKTQYF. The chain joins TRBV2 to TRBJ2-5; 10 bases are shared with TRBD1. J was trimmed by 6 bases and V by 11 bases; bases with no gene match: 3. The CDR3 totals 11 residues. Germline CDR1 reads SNHLY; CDR2 reads FYNNEI.

The chain links TRBV5-4 to TRBJ1-2; TRBD1 is a possible D gene (5 bases). This CDR3 has 15 residues. Trimming took off 4 bases at V and 0 bases at J, with 13 bases between the two ends. Germline V gene data show CDR1 as SGHNT and CDR2 as YYREEE (reference sequence). The CDR3 bases are TGTGCCAGCAGCGGAACGACAGTCTCTAACTATGGCTACACCTTC. Translated: CASSGTTVSNYGYTF.

This chain uses TRBV7-9 with TRBJ1-4, with a tentative D call TRBD1 (6 bases). V lost 4 bases and J 2 bases, leaving 11 bases between the germline ends. Germline V gene sequence: CDR1 SEHNR, CDR2 FQNEAQ (reference sequence). The CDR3 spans 15 residues. The CDR3 nucleotides are TGTGCCAGCAGCTCTAGGGGGACCACTAATGAAAAACTGTTTTTT. Amino acids: CASSSRGTTNEKLFF.

The chain uses TRBV29-1 and TRBJ1-2; D is unclear. This CDR3 has 10 residues. Between the trimmed V and J ends, which lost 5 bases and 8 bases, there was a span of 9 bases. Germline V gene data show CDR1 as SQVTM and CDR2 as ANQGSEA. CDR3 in amino acids: CSVSERGYTF. Here the CDR3 DNA reads TGCAGCGTTTCCGAACGGGGCTACACCTTC.

The chain has TRBV10-3 and TRBJ2-5; 12 bases are a match to TRBD1. The germline V gene encodes CDR1 ENHRY and CDR2 SYGVKD. The CDR3 runs 15 residues. V was pared by 5 bases and J by 2 bases, with 3 bases of the junction left unmatched. The CDR3 DNA reads TGTGCCATCAGTAGGGACAGGGGGCTTCAAGAGACCCAGTACTTC. Its translation is CAISRDRGLQETQYF.

This chain links TRBV11-2 with TRBJ2-7; 8 bases are a match to TRBD2. The CDR3 length is 18 residues. Germline-derived CDR1 and CDR2 are SGHAT and FQNNGV. Trimming at V came to 5 bases and at J to 1 base, leaving 16 bases not matched to a gene. The CDR3, as DNA: TGTGCCAGCAGCCATAAACCCAGCCGGGGGGGGCTTTCCTACGAGCAGTACTTC. This gives the protein CASSHKPSRGGLSYEQYF.

This clone was observed once. This rearrangement joins TRBV10-1 to TRBJ2-5; possible D gene TRBD2, 6 bases. V lost 5 bases to trimming and J lost 5 bases, with 12 bases between them. There are 13 residues in the CDR3. Germline V gene lookup returns CDR1 WNHNN and CDR2 SYGVQD (reference sequence). For the CDR3, the DNA is TGCGCCAGCAGTAAGGGACTGCTGGAGACCCAGTACTTC. It encodes CASSKGLLETQYF.

V is TRBV5-4 and J is TRBJ2-3, with 7 bases matching TRBD2. CDR3 length equals 16 residues. Looked up from germline, CDR1 is SGHNT and CDR2 is YYREEE (reference sequence). V lost 0 bases and J lost 0; bases outside the gene matches: 4. In nucleotides, the CDR3 is TGTGCCAGCAGCTTGGCCGGGCGGGGGAGCACAGATACGCAGTATTTT. This codes for CASSLAGRGSTDTQYF.

This sequence joins TRBV7-9 and TRBJ2-1; D unclear. CDR1 SEHNR and CDR2 FQNEAQ come from the germline V gene (reference sequence). This CDR3 is 12 amino acids long. Trimming removed 5 bases from V and 4 bases from J, with 6 bases in between. Written as DNA, the CDR3 is TGTGCCAGCAGCGTATCATACAATGAGCAGTTCTTC. Its protein is CASSVSYNEQFF.

This chain uses TRBV7-2 with TRBJ2-1; 10 bases match TRBD2. Germline V CDR1 and CDR2: SGHTA, FQGNSA. V lost 4 bases to trimming and J lost 6 bases; unmatched junction nucleotides: 6. CDR3 size: 15 residues. The chain's CDR3 is CASSSVAGGGNEQFF. The CDR3 bases are TGTGCCAGCAGCTCCGTAGCGGGGGGCGGCAATGAGCAGTTCTTC.

The V call is TRBV10-3, the J call TRBJ2-3, with 10 bases fitting TRBD2. With 5 bases clipped from V and 3 bases from J, the junction kept 2 bases outside the gene matches. CDR3 length: 14 amino acids. Germline V CDR1 and CDR2: ENHRY, SYGVKD. The CDR3 region is CAISPSGSTDTQYF. DNA for the CDR3: TGTGCCATCAGTCCTAGCGGGAGTACAGATACGCAGTATTTT.

This clone was picked up one time. This sequence joins TRBV19 and TRBJ1-5; TRBD1 matches 7 bases. The CDR3 runs to 15 residues. CDR1 and CDR2 from the germline V gene are LNHDA and SQIVND (reference sequence). The V segment lost 5 bases and the J segment 7 bases; nucleotides outside the gene matches: 11. This CDR3 is CASSDRPTGEQPQHF. For the CDR3, the DNA is TGTGCCAGTAGTGACAGGCCCACAGGGGAGCAGCCCCAGCATTTT.

The chain is built from TRBV10-3 and TRBJ2-2; D perhaps matches TRBD2 (5 bases). The CDR3 consists of 16 residues. CDR1 is ENHRY, CDR2 SYGVKD, per germline. Trimming took 3 bases from V and 4 from J, leaving 15 bases between them. CDR3 nucleotides: TGTGCCATCAGTGACGGTGGAGGTGGGATCACCGGGGAGCTGTTTTTT. It translates to CAISDGGGGITGELFF.

In this sample, this clone turned up once. The chain's CDR3 is CASSQHSGTSAGNYEQYF. In DNA form, the CDR3 reads TGCGCCAGCAGCCAACATTCCGGGACTAGCGCGGGGAACTACGAGCAGTACTTC. The chain uses TRBV4-1 and TRBJ2-5; 10 bases fit TRBD2. With the DNA end fitting TRBJ2-7 better, the J assignment may be wrong. Germline V gene lookup returns CDR1 MGHRA and CDR2 YSYEKL. The CDR3 has 18 amino acids.

The chain has TRBV28 and TRBJ1-5, with 7 positions matching TRBD1. The V segment lost 3 bases and the J segment 3 bases; nucleotides outside the gene matches: 8. Germline CDR1 and CDR2: MDHEN and SYDVKM. This CDR3 region has 16 residues. CDR3 nucleotides: TGTGCCAGCAGTTTCCAGACAGGGCCTCTCAATCAGCCCCAGCATTTT. Translation: CASSFQTGPLNQPQHF.

The gene calls are TRBV6-1 and TRBJ2-2, with a tentative D call TRBD1 (6 bases). The V gene lost 9 bases and the J gene lost 2 bases, with 13 bases spanning the gap. Germline CDR1 reads MNHNS; CDR2 reads SASEGT. The CDR3 consists of 14 residues. This CDR3 reads CASSQGPNTGELFF. CDR3 DNA: TGTGCCAGTTCGCAGGGGCCCAACACCGGGGAGCTGTTTTTT.

The chain recombines TRBV28 with TRBJ2-7; 7 bases agree with TRBD1. This CDR3 is built from 15 residues. The J segment lost 3 bases and the V segment lost 9 bases, leaving 14 bases of the junction unmatched. Germline CDR1 and CDR2: MDHEN and SYDVKM. Here the CDR3 DNA reads TGTGCCAGTGTCCCCTCGGCAGGGGGAAACTACGAGCAGTACTTC. This codes for CASVPSAGGNYEQYF.

The chain employs TRBV18 and TRBJ2-3; the match to TRBD2 covers 9 bases. Germline V gene data show CDR1 as KGHSH and CDR2 as LQKENI. The CDR3 totals 18 residues. With 1 base clipped from V and 0 bases from J, the junction kept 8 bases outside the gene matches. The CDR3 spells CASSPQLPLAGSTDTQYF. The CDR3, as DNA: TGTGCCAGCTCACCACAACTGCCCCTAGCGGGGAGCACAGATACGCAGTATTTT.